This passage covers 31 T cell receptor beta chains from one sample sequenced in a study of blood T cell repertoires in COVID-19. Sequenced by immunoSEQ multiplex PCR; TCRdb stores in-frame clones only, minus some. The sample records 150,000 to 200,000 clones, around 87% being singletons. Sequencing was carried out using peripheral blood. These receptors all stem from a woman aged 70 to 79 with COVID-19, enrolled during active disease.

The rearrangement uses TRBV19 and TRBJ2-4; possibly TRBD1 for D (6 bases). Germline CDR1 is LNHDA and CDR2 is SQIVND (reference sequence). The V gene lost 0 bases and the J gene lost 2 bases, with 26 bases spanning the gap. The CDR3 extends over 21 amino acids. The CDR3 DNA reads TGTGCCAGTAGTATAGATGGGTTGAGACAGGATACCTCGGCAACCAAAAACATTCAGTACTTC. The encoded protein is CASSIDGLRQDTSATKNIQYF.

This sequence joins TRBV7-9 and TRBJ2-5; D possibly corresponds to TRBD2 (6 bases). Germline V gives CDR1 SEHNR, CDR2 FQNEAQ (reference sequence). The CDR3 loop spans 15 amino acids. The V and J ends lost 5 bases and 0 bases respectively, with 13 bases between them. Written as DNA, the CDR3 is TGTGCCAGCAGCGAAGATGCGGGGTACCAAGAGACCCAGTACTTC. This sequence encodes CASSEDAGYQETQYF.

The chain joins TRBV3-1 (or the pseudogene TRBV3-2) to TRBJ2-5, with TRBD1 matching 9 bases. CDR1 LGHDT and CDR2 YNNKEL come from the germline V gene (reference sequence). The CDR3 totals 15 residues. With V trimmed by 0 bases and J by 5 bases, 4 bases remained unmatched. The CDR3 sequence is CASSQDPGQGETQYF. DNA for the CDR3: TGTGCCAGCAGCCAAGATCCCGGACAGGGGGAGACCCAGTACTTC.

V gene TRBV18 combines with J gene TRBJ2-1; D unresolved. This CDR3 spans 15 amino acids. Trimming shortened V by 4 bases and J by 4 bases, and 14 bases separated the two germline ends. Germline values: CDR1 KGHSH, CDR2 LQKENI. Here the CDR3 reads CASSRNLDPYNEQFF. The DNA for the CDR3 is TGTGCCAGCTCACGCAACCTAGACCCTTACAATGAGCAGTTCTTC.

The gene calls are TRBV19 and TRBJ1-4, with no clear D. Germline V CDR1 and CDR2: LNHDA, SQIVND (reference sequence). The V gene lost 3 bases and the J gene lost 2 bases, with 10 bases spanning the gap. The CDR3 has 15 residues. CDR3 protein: CASSIPTSTNEKLFF. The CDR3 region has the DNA TGTGCCAGTAGTATCCCTACCTCCACTAATGAAAAACTGTTTTTT.

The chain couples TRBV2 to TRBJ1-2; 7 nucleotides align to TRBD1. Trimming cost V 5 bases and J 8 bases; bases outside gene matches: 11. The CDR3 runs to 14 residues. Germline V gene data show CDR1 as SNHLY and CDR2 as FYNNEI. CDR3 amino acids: CASSQDRASGGYTF. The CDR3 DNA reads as TGTGCCAGCAGTCAAGACAGGGCCTCTGGGGGCTACACCTTC.

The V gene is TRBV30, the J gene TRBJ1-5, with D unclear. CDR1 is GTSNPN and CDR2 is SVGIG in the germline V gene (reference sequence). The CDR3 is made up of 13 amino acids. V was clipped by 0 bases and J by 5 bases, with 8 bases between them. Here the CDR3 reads CAWSVAEDQPQHF. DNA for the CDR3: TGTGCCTGGAGTGTGGCGGAGGATCAGCCCCAGCATTTT.

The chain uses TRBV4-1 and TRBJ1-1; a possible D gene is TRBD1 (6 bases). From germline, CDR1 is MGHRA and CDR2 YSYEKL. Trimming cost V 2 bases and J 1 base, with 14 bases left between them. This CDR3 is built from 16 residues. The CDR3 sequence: CASSQPLRGRNTEAFF. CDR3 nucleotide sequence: TGCGCCAGCAGCCAACCACTCAGGGGACGGAACACTGAAGCTTTCTTT.

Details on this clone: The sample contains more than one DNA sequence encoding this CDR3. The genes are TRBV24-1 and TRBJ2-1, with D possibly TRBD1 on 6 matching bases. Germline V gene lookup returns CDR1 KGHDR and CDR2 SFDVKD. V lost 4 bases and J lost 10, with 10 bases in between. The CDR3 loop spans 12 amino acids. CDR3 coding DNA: TGTGCCACCAGTGACCCTGACAGGGAGCAGTTCTTC. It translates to CATSDPDREQFF.

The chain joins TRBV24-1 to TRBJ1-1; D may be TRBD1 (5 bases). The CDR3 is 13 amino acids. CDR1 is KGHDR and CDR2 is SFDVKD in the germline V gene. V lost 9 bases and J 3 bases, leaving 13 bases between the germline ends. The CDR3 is CATYQGIDTEAFF. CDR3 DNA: TGTGCCACCTACCAGGGTATAGACACTGAAGCTTTCTTT.

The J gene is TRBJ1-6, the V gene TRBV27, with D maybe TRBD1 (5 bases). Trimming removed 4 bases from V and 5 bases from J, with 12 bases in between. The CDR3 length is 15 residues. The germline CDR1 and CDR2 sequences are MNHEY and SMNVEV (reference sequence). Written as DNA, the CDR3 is TGTGCCAGCAGTTCCGGTGGGGCGAATAATTCACCCCTCCACTTT. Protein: CASSSGGANNSPLHF.

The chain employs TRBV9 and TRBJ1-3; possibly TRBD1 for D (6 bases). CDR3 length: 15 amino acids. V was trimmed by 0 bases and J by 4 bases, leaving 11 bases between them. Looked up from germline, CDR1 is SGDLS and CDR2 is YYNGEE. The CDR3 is CASSVAPGEGNTIYF. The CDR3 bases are TGTGCCAGCAGCGTAGCTCCAGGGGAAGGAAACACCATATATTTT.

CDR3 coding DNA: TGTGCCAGCTCACCACCCCGGGGGTCGGGTAAAGGAACTGAAGCTTTCTTT. This sequence encodes CASSPPRGSGKGTEAFF. The rearrangement uses TRBV18 and TRBJ1-1, with a tentative D call TRBD1 (5 bases). CDR1 and CDR2 from the germline V gene are KGHSH and LQKENI. V lost 0 bases, J lost 5 bases, and 19 bases lay in between. The CDR3 runs 17 residues.

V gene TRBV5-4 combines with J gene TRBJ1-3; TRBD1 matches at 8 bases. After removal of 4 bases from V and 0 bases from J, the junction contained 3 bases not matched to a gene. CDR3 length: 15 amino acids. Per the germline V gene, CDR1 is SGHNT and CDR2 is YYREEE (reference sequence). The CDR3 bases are TGTGCCAGCAGCGCGACAGGGGCCTCTGGAAACACCATATATTTT. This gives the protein CASSATGASGNTIYF.

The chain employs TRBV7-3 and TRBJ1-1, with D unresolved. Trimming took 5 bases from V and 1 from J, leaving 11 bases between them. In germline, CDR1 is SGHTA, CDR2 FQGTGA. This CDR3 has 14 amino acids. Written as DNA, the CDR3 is TGTGCCAGCAGCCCTGCCCCGAGGAACACTGAAGCTTTCTTT. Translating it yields CASSPAPRNTEAFF.

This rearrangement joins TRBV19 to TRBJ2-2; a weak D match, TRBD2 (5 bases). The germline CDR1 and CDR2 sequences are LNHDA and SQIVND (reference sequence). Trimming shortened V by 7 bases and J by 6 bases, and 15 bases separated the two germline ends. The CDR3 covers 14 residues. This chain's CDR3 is CASTQGSIAGELFF. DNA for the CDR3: TGTGCCAGTACTCAAGGGAGTATCGCCGGGGAGCTGTTTTTT.

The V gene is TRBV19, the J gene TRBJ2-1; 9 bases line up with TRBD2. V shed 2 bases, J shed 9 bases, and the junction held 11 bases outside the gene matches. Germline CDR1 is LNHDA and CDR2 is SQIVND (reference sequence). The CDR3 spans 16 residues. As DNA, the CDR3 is TGTGCCAGTAGTATACTGTCGGGACTAGCTGGGCTTGAGCAGTTCTTC. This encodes CASSILSGLAGLEQFF. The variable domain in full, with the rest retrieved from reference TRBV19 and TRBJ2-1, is DGGITQSPKYLFRKEGQNVTLSCEQNLNHDAMYWYRQDPGQGLRLIYYSQIVNDFQKGDIAEGYSVSREKKESFPLTVTSAQKNPTAFYLCASSILSGLAGLEQFFGPGTRLTVL.

CDR3 DNA: TGTGCCAGCAGCCTAACTAGCGGGAGATATAACGAGCAGTACTTC. Translating it yields CASSLTSGRYNEQYF. The chain carries TRBV28 and TRBJ2-7, with 11 bases identical to TRBD2. The germline gives CDR1 MDHEN, CDR2 SYDVKM. The V gene end was trimmed by 6 bases and the J gene end by 5 bases; junction bases not matched to a gene: 9. The CDR3 sequence is 15 residues long.

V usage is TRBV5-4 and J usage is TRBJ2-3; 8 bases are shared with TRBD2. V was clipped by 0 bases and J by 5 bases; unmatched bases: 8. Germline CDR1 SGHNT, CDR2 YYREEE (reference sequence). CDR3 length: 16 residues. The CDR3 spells CASSLGTGGPLDTQYF. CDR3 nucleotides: TGTGCCAGCAGCTTGGGTACGGGAGGGCCTTTAGATACGCAGTATTTT.

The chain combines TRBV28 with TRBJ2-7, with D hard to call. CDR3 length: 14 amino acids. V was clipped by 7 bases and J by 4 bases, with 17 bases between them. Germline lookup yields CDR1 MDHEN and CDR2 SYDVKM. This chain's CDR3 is CASTPSGSDYEQYF. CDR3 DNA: TGTGCCAGCACACCGTCCGGGTCAGATTACGAGCAGTACTTC.

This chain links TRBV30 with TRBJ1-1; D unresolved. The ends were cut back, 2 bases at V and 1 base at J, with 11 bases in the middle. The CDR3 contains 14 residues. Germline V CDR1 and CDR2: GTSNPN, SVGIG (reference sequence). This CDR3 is CAWSTRTGNTEAFF. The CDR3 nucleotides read TGTGCCTGGAGTACTAGGACGGGGAACACTGAAGCTTTCTTT.

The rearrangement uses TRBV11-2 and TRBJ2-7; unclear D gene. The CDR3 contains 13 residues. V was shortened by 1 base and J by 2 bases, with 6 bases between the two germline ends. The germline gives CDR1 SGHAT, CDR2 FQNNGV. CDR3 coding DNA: TGTGCCAGCAGCTTAGGCGGTCCCTACGAGCAGTACTTC. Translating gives CASSLGGPYEQYF.

The CDR3 reads CASSPKTDLMNTEAFF. The CDR3 nucleotides read TGCGCCAGCAGCCCAAAGACAGACCTCATGAACACTGAAGCTTTCTTT. The V and J genes are TRBV5-1 and TRBJ1-1; possible D gene TRBD1, 5 bases. CDR1 SGHRS and CDR2 YFSETQ come from the germline V gene. The CDR3 runs to 16 residues. Trimming left V 4 bases short and J 0 bases short, with 16 bases between.

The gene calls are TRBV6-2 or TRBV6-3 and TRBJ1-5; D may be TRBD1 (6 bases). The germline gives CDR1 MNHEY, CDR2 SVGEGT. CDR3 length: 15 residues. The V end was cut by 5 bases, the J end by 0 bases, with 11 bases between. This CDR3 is CASSRTAYSNQPQHF. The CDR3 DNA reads TGTGCCAGCAGTCGGACAGCATATAGCAATCAGCCCCAGCATTTT.

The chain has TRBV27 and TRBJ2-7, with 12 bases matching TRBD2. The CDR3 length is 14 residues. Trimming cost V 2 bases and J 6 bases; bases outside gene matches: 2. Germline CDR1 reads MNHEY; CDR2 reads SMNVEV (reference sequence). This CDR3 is CASSLLAGGPEQYF. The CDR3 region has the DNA TGTGCCAGCAGTTTACTAGCGGGAGGGCCCGAGCAGTACTTC.

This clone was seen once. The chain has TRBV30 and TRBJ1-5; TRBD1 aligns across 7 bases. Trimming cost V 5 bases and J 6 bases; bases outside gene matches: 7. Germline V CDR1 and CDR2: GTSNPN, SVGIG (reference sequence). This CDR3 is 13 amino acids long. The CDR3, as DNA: TGTGCCTGGTCTAGGGGGCAGGGTCAGCCCCAGCATTTT. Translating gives CAWSRGQGQPQHF.

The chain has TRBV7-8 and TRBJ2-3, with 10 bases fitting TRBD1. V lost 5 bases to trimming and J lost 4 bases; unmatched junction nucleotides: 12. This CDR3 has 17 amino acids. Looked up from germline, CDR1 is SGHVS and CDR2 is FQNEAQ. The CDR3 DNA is TGTGCCAGCAGCCGAGAAACCGGGACAGGGGTGGCAGATACGCAGTATTTT. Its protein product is CASSRETGTGVADTQYF.

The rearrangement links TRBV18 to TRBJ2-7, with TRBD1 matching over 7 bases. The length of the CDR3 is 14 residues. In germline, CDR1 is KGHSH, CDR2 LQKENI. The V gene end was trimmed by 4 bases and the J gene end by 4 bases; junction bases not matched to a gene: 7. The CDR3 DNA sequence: TGTGCCAGCTCACGATCTGACAGGGTGTACGAGCAGTACTTC. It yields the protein CASSRSDRVYEQYF.

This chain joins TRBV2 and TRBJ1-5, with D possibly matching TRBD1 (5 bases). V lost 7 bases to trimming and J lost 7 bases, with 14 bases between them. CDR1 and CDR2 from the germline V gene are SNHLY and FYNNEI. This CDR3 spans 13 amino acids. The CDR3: CASTGVLGQPQHF. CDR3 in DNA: TGTGCCAGCACGGGGGTCCTAGGACAGCCCCAGCATTTT.

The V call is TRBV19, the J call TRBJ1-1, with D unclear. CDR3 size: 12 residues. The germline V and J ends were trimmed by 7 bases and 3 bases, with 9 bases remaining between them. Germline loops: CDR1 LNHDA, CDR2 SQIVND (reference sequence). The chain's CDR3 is CASKPRDTEAFF. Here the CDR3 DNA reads TGTGCCAGTAAGCCGAGGGACACTGAAGCTTTCTTT.

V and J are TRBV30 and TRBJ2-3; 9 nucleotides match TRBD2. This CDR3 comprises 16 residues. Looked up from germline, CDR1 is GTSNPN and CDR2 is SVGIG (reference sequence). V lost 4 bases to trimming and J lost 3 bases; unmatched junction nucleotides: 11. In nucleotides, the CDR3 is TGTGCCTGGACGGAAAAATCTAGCGGGATAACAGATACGCAGTATTTT. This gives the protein CAWTEKSSGITDTQYF.